This T cell receptor (beta chain) is from a study of blood T cell repertoires in COVID-19. This table comes from immunoSEQ multiplex PCR, and its TCRdb copy is limited to in-frame clones, with some not included. The table shows more than 100,000 clones, with approximately 84% occurring only once. This CDR3 region has 12 residues. Germline V CDR1 and CDR2: WNHNN, SYGVQD (reference sequence). Trimming at V came to 6 bases and at J to 5 bases, leaving 1 base not matched to a gene. This rearrangement joins TRBV10-1 to TRBJ1-1, with 9 bases that match TRBD1. This receptor was identified in a woman aged 30 to 39 who had recovered from COVID-19. The specimen sequenced was peripheral blood. The CDR3: CASSDRGTEAFF. In DNA, the CDR3 is TGCGCCAGCAGCGACAGGGGGACTGAAGCTTTCTTT.